This TCR beta chain was identified during a study of shared clonotypes between healthy human individuals. Background on the study: Three plates were used per donor for CD4 naive, three for CD4 memory, two for CD8 naive and one for CD8 memory.

Overall study results and limits: Despite large depth, rarefaction showed incomplete sorted-subset sequencing. Among non-shared clonotypes, generation probabilities were lower than among those shared by all four donors.

It was at deep level that the assay was run. Measured with immunoSEQ multiplex PCR; TCRdb has only the in-frame clones, and not every one. This table has about 2.2 million clones, around 93% appearing once. Germline V gene data show CDR1 as MGHRA and CDR2 as YSYEKL. This CDR3 is 15 amino acids long. Trimming removed 5 bases at V and 8 bases at J, with 18 bases between. CD45RO-negative, CCR7-positively selected cells formed the naive CD8 fraction, excluding terminally differentiated effector memory CD45RA+ cells. Points on this clone: What it binds is not known.

Sequencing was done on a sample of naive CD8+ T cells from PBMCs. This receptor was identified in a man aged 18-30 years in good health. Some clones in this sample may be carry-over from other donors' samples. V and J are TRBV4-1 and TRBJ2-2; D possibly matches TRBD1 or TRBD2 (5 bases each). The CDR3, as DNA: TGCGCCAGCAGCACCCCCGCCGGGACCGCAGGGGAGCTGTTTTTT. This sequence encodes CASSTPAGTAGELFF.